This entry describes one T cell receptor beta chain. Its antigen is not known. The study ran its PCR with 60 Vbeta and 13 Jbeta primers. The repertoire was sequenced with immunoSEQ multiplex PCR; TCRdb's copy has only in-frame clones and lacks some. The sample lists some 140,000 clones, approximately 60% seen once, with 2% to 2.5% in the top ten. The sample is drawn from a study of cytomegalovirus exposure and HLA in healthy donors. About the research overall: When fewer than 500 donors were genotyped, approximately 80% of them were found to fall in the Caucasian-associated ancestry cluster.

The study's findings and limits: For TCR beta chains, V- and J-gene trimming was later linked to a missense DCLRE1C variant.

Per germline, CDR1 LNHNV and CDR2 YYDKDF (reference sequence). V lost 4 bases to trimming and J lost 3 bases; unmatched junction nucleotides: 6. This CDR3 has 15 amino acids. The chain has TRBV15 and TRBJ2-3; 8 bases match TRBD2. The origin of this receptor is a woman aged 40 to 49 in good health and CMV-seronegative. Sequencing was carried out using PBMCs. The CDR3 reads CATSIFGGATDTQYF. The CDR3 coding sequence is TGTGCCACCAGCATCTTCGGGGGGGCGACAGATACGCAGTATTTT.